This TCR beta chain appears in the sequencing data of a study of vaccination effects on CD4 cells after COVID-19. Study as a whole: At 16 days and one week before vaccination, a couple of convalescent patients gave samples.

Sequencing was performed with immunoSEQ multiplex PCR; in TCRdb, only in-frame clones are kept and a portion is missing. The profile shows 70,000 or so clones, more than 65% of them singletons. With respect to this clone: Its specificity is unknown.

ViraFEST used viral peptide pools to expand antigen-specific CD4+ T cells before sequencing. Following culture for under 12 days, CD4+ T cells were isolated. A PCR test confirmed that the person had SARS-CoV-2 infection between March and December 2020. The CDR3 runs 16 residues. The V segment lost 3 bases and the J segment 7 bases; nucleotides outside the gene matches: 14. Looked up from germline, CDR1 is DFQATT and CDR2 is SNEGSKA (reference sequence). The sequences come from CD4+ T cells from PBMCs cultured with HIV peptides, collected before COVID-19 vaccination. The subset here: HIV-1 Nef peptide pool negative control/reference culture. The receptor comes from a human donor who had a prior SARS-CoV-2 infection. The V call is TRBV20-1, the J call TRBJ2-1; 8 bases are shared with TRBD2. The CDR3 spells CSASVGAGVRENEQFF. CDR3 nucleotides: TGCAGTGCTAGTGTTGGAGCGGGAGTACGGGAGAATGAGCAGTTCTTC.